Presented here are 22 T cell receptor beta chains from one specimen sequenced in a study of CD8+ T cells in alopecia areata. Extracted RNA was reverse transcribed into cDNA, the sequencing template. Assay used: immunoSEQ multiplex PCR; TCRdb lists only in-frame clones, some missing. The sample records some 170,000 clones, 53% being singletons. Treatment indicated: oral pan-JAK inhibitor, 5-10 mg twice daily. Sequencing was performed on CD8+ T cells sorted from blood, taken at week 24, from a patient treated with tofacitinib. The receptors originated from a human donor with alopecia areata.

The V gene is TRBV2, the J gene TRBJ1-1; the D is unclear. Per germline, CDR1 SNHLY and CDR2 FYNNEI. The CDR3 covers 13 residues. V lost 10 bases to trimming and J lost 0 bases, with 12 bases between them. The CDR3 nucleotides read TGTGCCACAAGGCAAGACATGAACACTGAAGCTTTCTTT. This gives the protein CATRQDMNTEAFF.

The gene calls are TRBV30 and TRBJ2-7; TRBD1 matches at 9 bases. Germline values: CDR1 GTSNPN, CDR2 SVGIG (reference sequence). The CDR3 spans 14 residues. V gave up 0 bases and J gave up 4 bases; unmatched junction bases: 4. The DNA of the CDR3 is TGTGCCTGGAGTGTAGGACAGGGGTTATACGAGCAGTACTTC. Protein: CAWSVGQGLYEQYF. The whole variable domain, filled in from reference TRBV30 and TRBJ2-7, reads SQTIHQWPATLVQPVGSPLSLECTVEGTSNPNLYWYRQAAGRGLQLLFYSVGIGQISSEVPQNLSASRPQDRQFILSSKKLLLSDSGFYLCAWSVGQGLYEQYFGPGTRLTVT.

The rearrangement joins TRBV30 to TRBJ2-1; 9 positions agree with TRBD2. The V gene end was trimmed by 0 bases and the J gene end by 8 bases; junction bases not matched to a gene: 8. Germline CDR1 is GTSNPN and CDR2 is SVGIG (reference sequence). The CDR3 contains 15 residues. CDR3 DNA sequence: TGTGCCTGGAGTGTAGAAGCGGGGGGCCGGGATGAGCAGTTCTTC. Its translation: CAWSVEAGGRDEQFF.

A few counts support this clone. The chain is built from TRBV7-9 and TRBJ2-7, with 9 positions matching TRBD1. Trimming removed 3 bases from V and 7 bases from J; junction bases left unmatched: 4. This CDR3 has 13 amino acids. Germline V gene data show CDR1 as SEHNR and CDR2 as FQNEAQ (reference sequence). The CDR3 DNA is TGTGCCAGCAGCTTTGACAGGGGGAATGAGCAGTACTTC. Protein product: CASSFDRGNEQYF.

J is TRBJ1-5 and V is TRBV6-5; 8 nucleotides match TRBD1. CDR3 length equals 13 residues. The germline CDR1 and CDR2 sequences are MNHEY and SVGAGI. V was clipped by 8 bases and J by 3 bases; unmatched bases: 3. This CDR3 reads CASSTGVNQPQHF. The DNA for the CDR3 is TGTGCCAGCTCGACAGGGGTCAATCAGCCCCAGCATTTT.

The chain is built from TRBV27 and TRBJ1-2, with 7 bases aligning to TRBD1. Germline V CDR1 and CDR2: MNHEY, SMNVEV (reference sequence). The CDR3 has 12 amino acids. V trimming: 5 bases; J trimming: 13 bases; junction bases outside the gene matches: 10. The CDR3 nucleotides read TGTGCCAGCAGTCCCGGGACAGCTCCTTTCACCTTC. It specifies CASSPGTAPFTF.

There are a few counts of this clone. The rearrangement joins TRBV5-4 to TRBJ2-2; D gene uncertain. Between the trimmed V and J ends, which lost 4 bases and 4 bases, there was a span of 8 bases. The length of the CDR3 is 13 residues. CDR1 and CDR2 (germline): SGHNT, YYREEE (reference sequence). This chain's CDR3 is CASSTRGTGELFF. DNA of the CDR3: TGTGCCAGCAGCACCCGAGGCACCGGGGAGCTGTTTTTT.

V is TRBV29-1 and J is TRBJ2-7, with unresolved D. There are 15 residues in the CDR3. Germline CDR1 reads SQVTM; CDR2 reads ANQGSEA. Between the trimmed V and J ends, which lost 6 bases and 1 base, there was a span of 19 bases. The CDR3 DNA sequence: TGCAGCGTCGCGCTCGACGGGCTCCCTTCCTACGAGCAGTACTTC. Its translation is CSVALDGLPSYEQYF.

The chain employs TRBV27 and TRBJ1-1; 9 bases agree with TRBD1. The junction had 4 bases not matched to a gene; V was cut back by 2 bases and J by 0 bases. The CDR3 loop spans 16 amino acids. Germline CDR1 MNHEY, CDR2 SMNVEV (reference sequence). CDR3 DNA: TGTGCCAGCAGTTTAAGTGACAGGGGGTTGAACACTGAAGCTTTCTTT. Residues: CASSLSDRGLNTEAFF.

This clone has just a few counts. The chain couples TRBV21-1 to TRBJ1-1; TRBD1, the table's D call, was not compared with the DNA. TRBV21-1 is a listed pseudogene. CDR3 length: 15 amino acids. Here the CDR3 reads CASSRDSNMNTEAFF. Here the CDR3 DNA reads TGTGCCAGCAGCCGCGACAGTAACATGAACACTGAAGCTTTCTTT.

The chain couples TRBV6-6 to TRBJ1-6; D not resolved. Trimming removed 5 bases at V and 0 bases at J, with 5 bases between. The V gene's germline CDR1 is MNHNY and CDR2 SVGAGI (reference sequence). The CDR3 consists of 14 residues. CDR3 region: CASSQSSYNSPLHF. The CDR3 nucleotides are TGTGCCAGCAGTCAGTCCTCCTATAATTCACCCCTCCACTTT.

In this sample, this clone turned up a few times. This chain connects TRBV2 to TRBJ1-5; 10 positions match TRBD1. V lost 3 bases to trimming and J lost 2 bases; unmatched junction nucleotides: 4. This CDR3 region has 16 residues. Germline V gene data show CDR1 as SNHLY and CDR2 as FYNNEI. The CDR3 DNA reads TGTGCCAGCAGTGAGATCGGGACAGGGGGCAATCAGCCCCAGCATTTT. Its protein product is CASSEIGTGGNQPQHF. The full variable domain, its missing parts supplied by reference TRBV2 and TRBJ1-5, is EPEVTQTPSHQVTQMGQEVILRCVPISNHLYFYWYRQILGQKVEFLVSFYNNEISEKSEIFDDQFSVERPDGSNFTLKIRSTKLEDSAMYFCASSEIGTGGNQPQHFGDGTRLSIL.

This rearrangement joins TRBV4-3 to TRBJ2-1, with D unresolved. The CDR3 covers 13 residues. The V end was cut by 1 base, the J end by 8 bases, with 9 bases between. Germline CDR1 is LGHNA and CDR2 is YSLEER. CDR3: CASSQGSLDEQFF. DNA of the CDR3: TGCGCCAGCAGCCAAGGGTCTCTCGATGAGCAGTTCTTC.

This rearrangement joins TRBV4-1 to TRBJ2-3; D gene ambiguous. Looked up from germline, CDR1 is MGHRA and CDR2 is YSYEKL. The CDR3 spans 18 residues. V dropped 1 base and J dropped 0 bases, with 17 bases sitting between them. The CDR3: CASSQAELSRLSTDTQYF. For the CDR3, the DNA is TGCGCCAGCAGCCAAGCAGAATTAAGCAGGCTTAGCACAGATACGCAGTATTTT.

This chain links TRBV29-1 with TRBJ2-1; D is unclear. The germline V gene has CDR1 SQVTM and CDR2 ANQGSEA. The CDR3 runs to 12 residues. The CDR3 DNA follows: TGCTCCGGTGGGCTAGTAGGCAATGAGCAGTTCTTC. Its protein product is CSGGLVGNEQFF.

The genes are TRBV5-6 and TRBJ1-1, with D hard to call. With 1 base removed from V and 14 bases from J, the gap between germline ends came to 15 bases. CDR1 and CDR2 from the germline V gene are SGHDT and YYEEEE. CDR3 size: 12 residues. CDR3 residues: CASSLSKGTRFF. CDR3 nucleotide sequence: TGTGCCAGCAGCTTGAGTAAGGGTACGCGGTTCTTT.

The V call is TRBV29-1, the J call TRBJ2-1; TRBD2 matches 7 bases. CDR1 and CDR2 (germline): SQVTM, ANQGSEA. Trimming at V came to 6 bases and at J to 10 bases, leaving 6 bases not matched to a gene. This CDR3 comprises 11 residues. The DNA for the CDR3 is TGCAGCGTCATGACTAGCCCAGAGCAGTTCTTC. Translation gives CSVMTSPEQFF.

The gene calls are TRBV29-1 and TRBJ1-2, with D unresolved. Deletions cut 4 bases from V and 8 bases from J, with 14 bases between. CDR1 and CDR2 (germline): SQVTM, ANQGSEA. This CDR3 contains 12 residues. CDR3: CSVAPPDLGYTF. CDR3 DNA: TGCAGCGTTGCGCCTCCGGACTTGGGCTACACCTTC.

This chain uses TRBV5-1 with TRBJ2-1, with 9 bases aligning to TRBD1. V lost 3 bases, J lost 10 bases, and 8 bases stayed unmatched. CDR3 length: 14 amino acids. CDR1 is SGHRS and CDR2 is YFSETQ in the germline V gene. The CDR3 bases are TGCGCCAGCAGCTCGGATGACAGGGGGTACGAGCAGTTCTTC. Its protein product is CASSSDDRGYEQFF. Full variable domain (outside the CDR3, taken from reference TRBV5-1 and TRBJ2-1): KAGVTQTPRYLIKTRGQQVTLSCSPISGHRSVSWYQQTPGQGLQFLFEYFSETQRNKGNFPGRFSGRQFSNSRSEMNVSTLELGDSALYLCASSSDDRGYEQFFGPGTRLTVL.

This chain links TRBV5-6 with TRBJ2-5; 12 nucleotides line up with TRBD1. Germline V gene lookup returns CDR1 SGHDT and CDR2 YYEEEE. The V gene end was trimmed by 4 bases and the J gene end by 5 bases; junction bases not matched to a gene: 6. The CDR3 extends over 15 amino acids. In DNA form, the CDR3 reads TGTGCCAGCAGCAGGGGACAGGGGGCAGGGGAGACCCAGTACTTC. Translated, it gives CASSRGQGAGETQYF. The entire variable domain, with the rest obtained from reference TRBV5-6 and TRBJ2-5, is as follows: DAGVTQSPTHLIKTRGQQVTLRCSPKSGHDTVSWYQQALGQGPQFIFQYYEEEERQRGNFPDRFSGHQFPNYSSELNVNALLLGDSALYLCASSRGQGAGETQYFGPGTRLLVL.

The rearrangement uses TRBV27 and TRBJ2-3; D could derive from TRBD1 or TRBD2 (5 bases each). CDR1 MNHEY and CDR2 SMNVEV come from the germline V gene (reference sequence). CDR3 size: 15 residues. Trimming removed 8 bases from V and 0 bases from J, with 15 bases in between. CDR3 amino acids: CASSQGDLSTDTQYF. For the CDR3, the DNA is TGTGCCAGCTCGCAAGGGGACCTTAGCACAGATACGCAGTATTTT.

This chain links TRBV5-1 with TRBJ2-2; D remains unclear. The CDR3 is made up of 13 amino acids. The germline V and J ends were trimmed by 1 base and 5 bases, with 6 bases remaining between them. CDR1 and CDR2 from the germline V gene are SGHRS and YFSETQ. The CDR3 DNA reads TGCGCCAGCAGCTTGTCCCGAACCGGGGAGCTGTTTTTT. Protein product: CASSLSRTGELFF.